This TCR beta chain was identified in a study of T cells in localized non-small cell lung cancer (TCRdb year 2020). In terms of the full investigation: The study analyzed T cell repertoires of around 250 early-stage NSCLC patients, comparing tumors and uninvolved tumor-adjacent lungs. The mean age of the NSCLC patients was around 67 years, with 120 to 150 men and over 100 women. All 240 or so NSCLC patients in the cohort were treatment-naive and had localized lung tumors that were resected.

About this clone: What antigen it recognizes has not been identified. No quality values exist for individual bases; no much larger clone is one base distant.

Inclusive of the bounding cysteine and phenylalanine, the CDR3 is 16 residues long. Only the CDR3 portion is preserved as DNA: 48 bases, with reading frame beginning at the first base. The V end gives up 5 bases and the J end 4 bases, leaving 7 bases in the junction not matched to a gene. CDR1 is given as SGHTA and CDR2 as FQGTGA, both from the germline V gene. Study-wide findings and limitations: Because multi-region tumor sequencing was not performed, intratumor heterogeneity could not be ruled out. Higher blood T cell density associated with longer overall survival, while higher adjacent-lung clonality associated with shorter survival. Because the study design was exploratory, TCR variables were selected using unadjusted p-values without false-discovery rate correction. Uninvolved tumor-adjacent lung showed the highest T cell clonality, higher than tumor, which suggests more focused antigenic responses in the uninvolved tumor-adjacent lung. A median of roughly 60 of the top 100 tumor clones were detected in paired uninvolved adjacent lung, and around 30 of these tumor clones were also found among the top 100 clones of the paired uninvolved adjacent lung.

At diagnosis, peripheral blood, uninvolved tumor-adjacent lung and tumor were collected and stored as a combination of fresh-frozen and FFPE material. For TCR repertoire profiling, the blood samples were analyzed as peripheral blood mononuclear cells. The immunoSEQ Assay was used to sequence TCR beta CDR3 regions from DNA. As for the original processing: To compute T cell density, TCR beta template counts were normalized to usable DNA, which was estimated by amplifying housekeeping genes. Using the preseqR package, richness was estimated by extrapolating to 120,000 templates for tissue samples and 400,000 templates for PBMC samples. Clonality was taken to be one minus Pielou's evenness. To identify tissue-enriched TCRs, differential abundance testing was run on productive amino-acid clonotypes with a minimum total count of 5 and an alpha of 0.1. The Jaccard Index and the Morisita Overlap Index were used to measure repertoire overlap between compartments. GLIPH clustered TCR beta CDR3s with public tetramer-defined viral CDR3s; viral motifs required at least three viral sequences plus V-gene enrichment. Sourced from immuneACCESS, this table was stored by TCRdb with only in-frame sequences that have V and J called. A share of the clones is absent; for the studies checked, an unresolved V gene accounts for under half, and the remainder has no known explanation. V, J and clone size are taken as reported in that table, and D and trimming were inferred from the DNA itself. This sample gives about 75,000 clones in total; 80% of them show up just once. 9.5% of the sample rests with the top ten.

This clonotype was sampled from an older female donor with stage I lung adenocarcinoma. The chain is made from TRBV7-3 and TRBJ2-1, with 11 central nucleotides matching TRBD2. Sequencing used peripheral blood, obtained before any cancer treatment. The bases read TGTGCCAGCAGCCCAAACCTAGCGGGGGGTTACAATGAGCAGTTCTTC. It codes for CASSPNLAGGYNEQFF.